The clone carrying this TCR beta chain was seen only a few times. Its specificity is not known. TCRdb re-called the RT-PCR reads with MiXCR, one entry per CDR3 protein. The table has hundreds of thousands of distinct CDR3 sequences, under 20% seen once. The data are from a study of response to subunit inactivated influenza vaccine. General observations from the study: Every seasonal influenza vaccination brings in few new T cells, the authors suggested.

This CDR3 is built from 13 residues. Trimming cost V 6 bases and J 5 bases, with 14 bases left between them. The clonotype comes from a man aged 50 or older who received an inactivated influenza vaccine. This rearrangement joins TRBV12-3 or TRBV12-4 to TRBJ2-7; D is perhaps TRBD1 (6 bases). This specimen was PBMCs from blood, taken more than 4 days after vaccination. The CDR3 region has the DNA TGTGCCAGCAGCCGACAGGATGGAGACGAGCAGTACTTC. This codes for CASSRQDGDEQYF.